A single sample is the source of the 32 T cell receptor beta chains below, sequenced in a study of cytomegalovirus exposure and HLA in healthy donors. 13 Jbeta primers and 60 Vbeta primers were used for the PCR. Profiling relied on immunoSEQ multiplex PCR, and the TCRdb table lists in-frame clones only, not all of them. The table includes about 92,000 clones, approximately 71% detected once. Sequencing was performed on PBMCs. Receptor source: a man in his forties or fifties in good health and CMV-seronegative.

This clone was found a few times. The V call is TRBV29-1, the J call TRBJ2-1; 12 bases are shared with TRBD2. Trimming cost V 2 bases and J 8 bases; bases outside gene matches: 7. This CDR3 is built from 15 residues. Germline assignment: CDR1 SQVTM and CDR2 ANQGSEA. Here the CDR3 DNA reads TGCAGCGTTGAAACGCTAGCGGGGGGGCAGGATGAGCAGTTCTTC. Protein: CSVETLAGGQDEQFF.

The rearrangement links TRBV7-2 to TRBJ2-5; no clear D. Germline CDR1 SGHTA, CDR2 FQGNSA. Trimming shortened V by 3 bases and J by 3 bases, and 14 bases separated the two germline ends. This CDR3 is built from 15 residues. DNA for the CDR3: TGTGCCAGCAGCTTTTACGGTGCGGTCGAAGAGACCCAGTACTTC. Translation: CASSFYGAVEETQYF.

This chain joins TRBV25-1 and TRBJ2-2, with TRBD2 matching over 7 bases. With 4 bases clipped from V and 2 bases from J, the junction kept 7 bases outside the gene matches. Germline CDR1 MGHDK, CDR2 SYGVNS. The CDR3 has 16 residues. CDR3 DNA sequence: TGTGCCAGCAGTGGGCGGGAGTCGGGCAACACCGGGGAGCTGTTTTTT. This gives the protein CASSGRESGNTGELFF.

The rearrangement uses TRBV7-9 and TRBJ2-1, with D unclear. The ends were cut back, 6 bases at V and 8 bases at J, with 14 bases in the middle. CDR3 length: 13 residues. CDR1 and CDR2 (germline): SEHNR, FQNEAQ (reference sequence). CDR3 region: CASSYLRGDEQFF. CDR3 bases: TGTGCCAGCAGTTATTTGCGCGGCGATGAGCAGTTCTTC.

V usage is TRBV19 and J usage is TRBJ1-5; D is uncertain. This CDR3 contains 16 residues. Germline assignment: CDR1 LNHDA and CDR2 SQIVND (reference sequence). V was pared by 6 bases and J by 6 bases, with 21 bases between. CDR3 loop: CASSPRVGRVGQPQHF. The CDR3 DNA is TGTGCCAGTAGCCCGAGGGTAGGTAGGGTCGGTCAGCCCCAGCATTTT.

The gene calls are TRBV10-3 and TRBJ1-5; D is perhaps TRBD1 (6 bases). Trimming took off 0 bases at V and 2 bases at J, with 17 bases between the two ends. CDR3 size: 18 residues. Per germline, CDR1 ENHRY and CDR2 SYGVKD. The CDR3 sequence: CAISESLTGLTGNQPQHF. DNA of the CDR3: TGTGCCATCAGTGAGTCTCTTACAGGGCTGACGGGCAATCAGCCCCAGCATTTT.

The chain couples TRBV6-6 to TRBJ1-3, with TRBD1 matching over 9 bases. V shed 6 bases and J 2 bases; nucleotides not matched to a gene: 8. The germline CDR1 and CDR2 sequences are MNHNY and SVGAGI (reference sequence). The CDR3 length is 16 residues. CDR3 sequence reads: CASRGQGSRTGNTIYF. CDR3 nucleotides: TGTGCCAGCAGGGGACAGGGAAGCAGGACTGGAAACACCATATATTTT.

The rearrangement uses TRBV6-5 and TRBJ2-1; D remains unclear. Germline CDR1 reads MNHEY; CDR2 reads SVGAGI. This CDR3 has 13 residues. V dropped 6 bases and J dropped 3 bases, with 9 bases sitting between them. CDR3 amino acids: CASRSGLYNEQFF. CDR3 sequence (DNA): TGTGCCAGCAGGTCGGGTCTCTACAATGAGCAGTTCTTC.

The V gene is TRBV7-2, the J gene TRBJ1-1, with 8 bases identical to TRBD1. There are 13 residues in the CDR3. CDR1 and CDR2 from the germline V gene are SGHTA and FQGNSA. The trim removed 5 bases at V and 13 bases at J, leaving 12 bases unmatched. The CDR3, as DNA: TGTGCCAGCAGCCAATCGAACAGGGGGTCTAATTTCTTT. Its protein is CASSQSNRGSNFF.

The rearrangement joins TRBV5-4 to TRBJ2-2; 13 bases are a match to TRBD2. Germline CDR1 is SGHNT and CDR2 is YYREEE (reference sequence). This CDR3 is built from 15 residues. After removal of 3 bases from V and 5 bases from J, the junction contained 1 base not matched to a gene. DNA for the CDR3: TGTGCCAGCAGCTGGGGACTAGCGGGAACCGGGGAGCTGTTTTTT. This codes for CASSWGLAGTGELFF.

The chain links TRBV10-3 to TRBJ2-3; 9 bases line up with TRBD1. CDR1 is ENHRY and CDR2 is SYGVKD in the germline V gene. This CDR3 comprises 15 residues. After removal of 4 bases from V and 3 bases from J, the junction contained 5 bases not matched to a gene. This chain's CDR3 is CAISGMTGGTDTQYF. CDR3 coding DNA: TGTGCCATCAGTGGGATGACAGGGGGAACAGATACGCAGTATTTT.

The chain is built from TRBV13 and TRBJ1-1; no clear D. The CDR3 extends over 14 amino acids. Germline loops: CDR1 PRHDT, CDR2 FYEKMQ (reference sequence). V lost 2 bases and J 4 bases, leaving 11 bases between the germline ends. The CDR3 region is CASSLSPGSTEAFF. The CDR3 coding sequence is TGTGCCAGCAGCTTATCCCCCGGGAGCACTGAAGCTTTCTTT.

The rearrangement joins TRBV2 to TRBJ2-5; TRBD2 might be the D (5 bases). The CDR3 is 15 amino acids. V lost 8 bases and J 3 bases, leaving 19 bases between the germline ends. CDR1 SNHLY and CDR2 FYNNEI come from the germline V gene. CDR3 loop: CASGRSGVFEETQYF. The CDR3 DNA is TGTGCCAGCGGAAGATCCGGGGTGTTTGAAGAGACCCAGTACTTC.

The chain carries TRBV5-1 and TRBJ2-1, with 8 bases identical to TRBD1. V trimming: 2 bases; J trimming: 4 bases; junction bases outside the gene matches: 8. Looked up from germline, CDR1 is SGHRS and CDR2 is YFSETQ. The CDR3 has 16 amino acids. CDR3 sequence (DNA): TGCGCCAGCAGCTTCCCTACCGGGACAGGTTACAATGAGCAGTTCTTC. This codes for CASSFPTGTGYNEQFF.

This chain links TRBV20-1 with TRBJ1-4, with D hard to call. Germline CDR1 is DFQATT and CDR2 is SNEGSKA (reference sequence). The CDR3 sequence is 11 residues long. Trimming took off 7 bases at V and 8 bases at J, with 11 bases between the two ends. CDR3 region: CSVTAREKLFF. The DNA for the CDR3 is TGCAGTGTTACCGCACGGGAAAAACTGTTTTTT.

The chain combines TRBV27 with TRBJ2-3; D gene uncertain. Trimming cost V 5 bases and J 2 bases, with 11 bases left between them. Germline V lookup: CDR1 MNHEY, CDR2 SMNVEV (reference sequence). There are 14 residues in the CDR3. In nucleotides, the CDR3 is TGTGCCAGCAGTCGAGAATTTTCCACAGATACGCAGTATTTT. Translated: CASSREFSTDTQYF.

This clone was counted a single time. The V and J genes are TRBV28 and TRBJ1-2; a possible D gene is TRBD1 (5 bases). CDR1 MDHEN and CDR2 SYDVKM come from the germline V gene. V was cut by 5 bases and J by 5 bases, with 9 bases left in between. The CDR3 is made up of 12 amino acids. The CDR3 here is CASSPTGYGYTF. The CDR3 nucleotides read TGTGCCAGCAGTCCCACAGGATATGGCTACACCTTC.

In DNA, the CDR3 is TGTGCCAGCAGCTTGGGCAGGATCTACGAGCAGTACTTC. Protein product: CASSLGRIYEQYF. The J gene is TRBJ2-7, the V gene TRBV5-6; D gene unclear. Trimming took 0 bases from V and 3 from J, leaving 7 bases between them. This CDR3 has 13 residues. Looked up from germline, CDR1 is SGHDT and CDR2 is YYEEEE. Based on the CDR3 plus reference TRBV5-6 and TRBJ2-7, the full variable domain is DAGVTQSPTHLIKTRGQQVTLRCSPKSGHDTVSWYQQALGQGPQFIFQYYEEEERQRGNFPDRFSGHQFPNYSSELNVNALLLGDSALYLCASSLGRIYEQYFGPGTRLTVT.

This chain links TRBV7-2 with TRBJ1-2; TRBD1 aligns across 9 bases. CDR1 is SGHTA, CDR2 FQGNSA, per germline. After removal of 4 bases from V and 4 bases from J, the junction contained 4 bases not matched to a gene. This CDR3 contains 14 residues. DNA of the CDR3: TGTGCCAGCAGCTCCCCGGGACAGGGCTATGGCTACACCTTC. Its translation: CASSSPGQGYGYTF.

The table lists this clone with a count of one. The chain uses TRBV6-6 and TRBJ2-7; 7 bases agree with TRBD1. This CDR3 has 13 residues. The germline V gene encodes CDR1 MNHNY and CDR2 SVGAGI (reference sequence). V shed 6 bases, J shed 2 bases, and the junction held 4 bases outside the gene matches. CDR3: CASSRDSPYEQYF. The CDR3 nucleotides read TGTGCCAGCAGCCGGGACAGCCCCTACGAGCAGTACTTC.

This clone was seen once. This chain joins TRBV5-1 and TRBJ2-7, with D possibly matching TRBD1 (6 bases). CDR3 length equals 12 residues. Trimming pared 3 bases from V and 3 bases from J, leaving 7 bases between. Germline CDR1 SGHRS, CDR2 YFSETQ. CDR3 amino acids: CASSSQGYEQYF. The CDR3 nucleotides read TGCGCCAGCAGCTCACAGGGCTACGAGCAGTACTTC.

A remark on this clone: The junction departs from germline at one end; a sequencing error may be responsible. J is TRBJ1-4 and V is TRBV7-7; TRBD1 matches at 10 bases. Germline V gene data show CDR1 as SSHAT and CDR2 as FNYEAQ (reference sequence). This CDR3 has 13 residues. As DNA, the CDR3 is TGTGCTAGCAGCCGGGACAGGGGAGAAAAACTGTTTTTT. This codes for CASSRDRGEKLFF.

This clone was detected only a few times. Other DNA sequences of this sample code for an identical CDR3. The rearrangement links TRBV27 to TRBJ2-3, with D possibly TRBD2 on 5 matching bases. With 0 bases removed from V and 0 bases from J, the gap between germline ends came to 16 bases. Germline-derived CDR1 and CDR2 are MNHEY and SMNVEV (reference sequence). The length of the CDR3 is 18 residues. CDR3 in DNA: TGTGCCAGCAGTTTATCAGGTAGGCGGCTAGCTAGCACAGATACGCAGTATTTT. Translation gives CASSLSGRRLASTDTQYF.

The chain's CDR3 is CASSSEGGDTQYF. Written as DNA, the CDR3 is TGTGCCAGCAGCTCGGAAGGGGGAGATACGCAGTATTTT. The chain uses TRBV5-5 and TRBJ2-3; weak D call: TRBD1 (6 bases). V was trimmed by 3 bases and J by 5 bases, leaving 10 bases between them. CDR3 length: 13 amino acids. Germline CDR1 is SGHKS and CDR2 is YYEKEE (reference sequence).

V gene TRBV5-4 combines with J gene TRBJ1-1; D remains unclear. Germline CDR1 SGHNT, CDR2 YYREEE (reference sequence). CDR3 length: 15 amino acids. V was shortened by 1 base and J by 3 bases, with 13 bases between the two germline ends. Here the CDR3 reads CASSLSGPLYTEAFF. CDR3 DNA: TGTGCCAGCAGCTTGAGTGGCCCCCTGTACACTGAAGCTTTCTTT.

The rearrangement links TRBV4-3 to TRBJ2-5, with 9 bases aligning to TRBD2. Germline values: CDR1 LGHNA, CDR2 YSLEER. The V segment lost 1 base and the J segment 4 bases; nucleotides outside the gene matches: 7. The CDR3 consists of 16 residues. This CDR3 reads CASSQGSGSPGETQYF. The CDR3 DNA sequence: TGCGCCAGCAGCCAAGGTAGCGGGAGTCCTGGAGAGACCCAGTACTTC.

The chain couples TRBV4-3 to TRBJ1-6; D call uncertain. Deletions cut 4 bases from V and 4 bases from J, with 17 bases between. The CDR3 length is 17 residues. The germline gives CDR1 LGHNA, CDR2 YSLEER. The CDR3 coding sequence is TGCGCCAGCAGCCGAATCATACCGGGAGCTTATAATTCACCCCTCCACTTT. Its protein is CASSRIIPGAYNSPLHF.

This clone was counted a single time. The rearrangement uses TRBV10-3 and TRBJ2-1; TRBD1 aligns across 9 bases. The CDR3 runs 13 residues. Germline loops: CDR1 ENHRY, CDR2 SYGVKD. V shed 6 bases and J 8 bases; nucleotides not matched to a gene: 5. The CDR3 sequence: CAIRQGAVDEQFF. CDR3 bases: TGTGCCATCAGACAGGGGGCGGTGGATGAGCAGTTCTTC.

The chain uses TRBV6-5 and TRBJ1-2; 7 nucleotides line up with TRBD1. CDR1 MNHEY and CDR2 SVGAGI come from the germline V gene. Germline trimming cut 6 bases from V and 4 bases from J; bases unmatched to any gene: 8. This CDR3 has 14 residues. This CDR3 reads CASSQRGQFYGYTF. The CDR3 bases are TGTGCCAGCAGCCAGAGGGGACAGTTCTATGGCTACACCTTC.

The chain is built from TRBV11-3 and TRBJ1-1; 7 nucleotides match TRBD1. V was pared by 7 bases and J by 1 base, with 12 bases of the junction left unmatched. The CDR3 totals 16 residues. Germline V gives CDR1 SGHNT, CDR2 YENEEA. This CDR3 is CASIPGTATKNTEAFF. DNA of the CDR3: TGTGCCAGCATCCCCGGGACAGCGACTAAGAACACTGAAGCTTTCTTT.

The J gene is TRBJ2-7, the V gene TRBV18; D is possibly TRBD2 (5 bases). The V end lost 1 base, the J end lost 2 bases, and 15 bases lay between the germline ends. Looked up from germline, CDR1 is KGHSH and CDR2 is LQKENI. The CDR3 runs to 16 residues. The CDR3 sequence is CASSPHTGDGAYEQYF. Here the CDR3 DNA reads TGTGCCAGCTCACCACATACCGGGGATGGGGCCTACGAGCAGTACTTC.

The chain uses TRBV10-3 and TRBJ1-4, with TRBD1 as a possible D gene (6 bases). The germline V and J ends were trimmed by 10 bases and 8 bases, with 17 bases remaining between them. Germline V gives CDR1 ENHRY, CDR2 SYGVKD. CDR3 length: 13 amino acids. CDR3 DNA: TGTGCCACCCACAGGGCTATGAACGAAAAACTGTTTTTT. Residues: CATHRAMNEKLFF.